This is a list of T cell receptor beta chains from one sample in a study of blood T cell repertoires in COVID-19. The assay was immunoSEQ multiplex PCR, and TCRdb's table has in-frame clones only and misses some. The table has 250,000 or so clones, 80% to 85% seen once. Sequenced sample: PBMCs or T cells enriched from blood (not recorded which). The origin of the receptors is a man in his forties or fifties who had recovered from COVID-19. Each CDR3 is given with its conserved first and last residue. A D gene is named only where the DNA matches it firmly. The size field is filled for only some rows; it gives once, few, many or a size class.

abundance,v_gene,j_gene,d_gene,CDR3aa,CDR3nt
.,TRBV11-1,TRBJ2-5,.,CASSLVNFRDQETQYF,TGTGCCAGCAGCTTAGTAAACTTCAGGGACCAAGAGACCCAGTACTTC
.,TRBV5-4,TRBJ1-4,TRBD1,CASSSWTGNEKLFF,TGTGCCAGCAGCTCATGGACAGGGAATGAAAAACTGTTTTTT
.,TRBV7-9,TRBJ2-7,TRBD1,CASSPHGTGAYEQYF,TGTGCCAGCAGCCCCCACGGGACAGGGGCCTACGAGCAGTACTTC
.,TRBV7-2,TRBJ2-6,.,CASQDRKNSGANVLTF,TGTGCCAGCCAGGACAGAAAGAACTCTGGGGCCAACGTCCTGACTTTC
.,TRBV28,TRBJ2-1,.,CASSLIGQPNEQFF,TGTGCCAGCAGTTTAATCGGACAGCCCAATGAGCAGTTCTTC
.,TRBV5-4,TRBJ2-5,TRBD1,CASSGRGRETQYF,TGTGCCAGCAGCGGCAGGGGGCGGGAGACCCAGTACTTC
.,TRBV11-3,TRBJ1-1,.,CASSLDGGANAEAFF,TGTGCCAGCAGCTTAGATGGGGGGGCAAATGCTGAAGCTTTCTTT
few,TRBV19,TRBJ1-6,.,CASSIQSTGDSLRPLHF,TGTGCCAGTAGTATTCAATCGACAGGAGACTCCTTACGACCCCTCCACTTT
.,TRBV2,TRBJ2-1,.,CASSAGLLYNEQFF,TGTGCCAGCAGTGCAGGGCTCCTGTACAATGAGCAGTTCTTC
few,TRBV11-3,TRBJ2-2,.,CASSSPIRGLGTGELFF,TGTGCCAGCAGCTCCCCCATTCGGGGGTTAGGTACCGGGGAGCTGTTTTTT
.,TRBV4-1,TRBJ1-1,.,CASSQRATGDTEAFF,TGCGCCAGCAGCCAAAGGGCCACCGGGGACACTGAAGCTTTCTTT
.,TRBV5-6,TRBJ1-5,TRBD1,CASSLRFRGGDQPQHF,TGTGCCAGCAGTTTGCGCTTTAGAGGGGGCGATCAGCCCCAGCATTTT
.,TRBV3-1/TRBV3-2,TRBJ2-7,.,CASSQVLVRGEQYF,TGTGCCAGCAGCCAAGTCCTAGTCAGAGGCGAGCAGTACTTC
.,TRBV5-1,TRBJ2-2,TRBD1,CASRGQPNTGELFF,TGCGCCAGCAGGGGACAGCCCAACACCGGGGAGCTGTTTTTT
few,TRBV18,TRBJ1-1,.,CASSPRGEQAFF,TGTGCCAGCTCACCACGGGGGGAGCAAGCTTTCTTT
once,TRBV30,TRBJ2-5,TRBD2,CAWSGLAGGQLETQYF,TGTGCCTGGAGTGGGCTAGCGGGGGGGCAATTAGAGACCCAGTACTTC
once,TRBV4-3,TRBJ2-5,.,CASSQDRGKIVETQYF,TGCGCCAGCAGCCAAGATCGGGGGAAGATAGTAGAGACCCAGTACTTC
few,TRBV3-1/TRBV3-2,TRBJ2-7,TRBD2,CASSHLPGLTSGEQYF,TGTGCCAGCAGCCACTTACCGGGACTAACTTCAGGCGAGCAGTACTTC
.,TRBV19,TRBJ1-2,.,CATTETDGYGYTF,TGTGCCACTACAGAAACTGATGGGTATGGCTACACCTTC
.,TRBV12-5,TRBJ2-2,TRBD1,CASGSGQGNTGELFF,TGTGCTAGTGGTTCTGGACAGGGGAACACCGGGGAGCTGTTTTTT